The 27 T cell receptor beta chains in this list originate from one sample, sequenced in a study of technical replicates of blood from several donors. Assay: immunoSEQ multiplex PCR; the TCRdb copy retains only in-frame clones and omits some. The table has 75,000 to 90,000 clones, roughly 93% seen once. The sample was T cells isolated from PBMCs. The receptors here all came from a human donor in good health.

The chain employs TRBV30 and TRBJ2-3; 8 positions match TRBD2. V dropped 0 bases and J dropped 4; count of bases not matched to a gene: 6. The CDR3 has 15 residues. Per germline, CDR1 GTSNPN and CDR2 SVGIG (reference sequence). The CDR3 DNA is TGTGCCTGGAGTGTGAGCGGGAGAGGGGCAGATACGCAGTATTTT. Translation gives CAWSVSGRGADTQYF.

CDR3 residues: CASSPGTGVPGANVLTF. For the CDR3, the DNA is TGTGCCAGCAGCCCCGGGACAGGAGTTCCTGGGGCCAACGTCCTGACTTTC. The chain employs TRBV7-2 and TRBJ2-6, with TRBD1 identical over 8 bases. This CDR3 has 17 residues. Germline assignment: CDR1 SGHTA and CDR2 FQGNSA. With V trimmed by 5 bases and J by 2 bases, 8 bases remained unmatched.

The chain recombines TRBV7-2 with TRBJ1-5; D unresolved. CDR1 SGHTA and CDR2 FQGNSA come from the germline V gene. The CDR3 length is 12 residues. Trimming cost V 11 bases and J 0 bases, with 8 bases left between them. The CDR3 sequence is CAWADSNQPQHF. The CDR3 region has the DNA TGTGCCTGGGCAGATAGCAATCAGCCCCAGCATTTT.

The chain is built from TRBV11-2 and TRBJ2-5; 7 bases agree with TRBD1. Per germline, CDR1 SGHAT and CDR2 FQNNGV. V shed 5 bases, J shed 2 bases, and the junction held 8 bases outside the gene matches. This CDR3 is 15 amino acids long. CDR3 DNA: TGTGCCAGCAGCGTCCAACAGGGGCTTCAAGAGACCCAGTACTTC. Protein: CASSVQQGLQETQYF. The variable domain in full, with the rest retrieved from reference TRBV11-2 and TRBJ2-5, is EAGVAQSPRYKIIEKRQSVAFWCNPISGHATLYWYQQILGQGPKLLIQFQNNGVVDDSQLPKDRFSAERLKGVDSTLKIQPAKLEDSAVYLCASSVQQGLQETQYFGPGTRLLVL.

The rearrangement uses TRBV2 and TRBJ1-1; D is undetermined. Per the germline V gene, CDR1 is SNHLY and CDR2 is FYNNEI. The germline V and J ends were trimmed by 2 bases and 6 bases, with 10 bases remaining between them. The CDR3 spans 13 residues. The CDR3 reads CASSERVRAEAFF. CDR3 DNA: TGTGCCAGCAGTGAAAGAGTACGGGCTGAAGCTTTCTTT.

The chain employs TRBV30 and TRBJ2-3; TRBD2 aligns across 8 bases. Trimming at V came to 1 base and at J to 4 bases, leaving 10 bases not matched to a gene. This CDR3 is 16 amino acids long. Germline V gene data show CDR1 as GTSNPN and CDR2 as SVGIG (reference sequence). CDR3 region: CAWSARLGRAPDTQYF. CDR3 in DNA: TGTGCCTGGAGTGCCCGGCTCGGGAGGGCCCCAGATACGCAGTATTTT.

A single count supports this clone. The V call is TRBV7-9, the J call TRBJ2-7; D perhaps matches TRBD1 (5 bases). Trimming took 5 bases from V and 2 from J, leaving 16 bases between them. The germline CDR1 and CDR2 sequences are SEHNR and FQNEAQ (reference sequence). The CDR3 consists of 15 residues. The CDR3 is CASSPRDDSPYEQYF. The CDR3 region has the DNA TGTGCCAGCAGCCCCCGCGATGACAGCCCCTACGAGCAGTACTTC.

This sequence joins TRBV4-2 and TRBJ2-2; no firm D call. CDR3 length: 15 amino acids. The germline V and J ends were trimmed by 1 base and 4 bases, with 10 bases remaining between them. CDR1 is LGHNA, CDR2 YNFKEQ, per germline. The DNA of the CDR3 is TGTGCCAGCAGCCAAGCCCTCACGGGCACCGGGGAGCTGTTTTTT. Residues: CASSQALTGTGELFF.

The chain has TRBV28 and TRBJ1-2; perhaps TRBD1 as D (5 bases). V lost 5 bases and J 5 bases, leaving 18 bases between the germline ends. In germline, CDR1 is MDHEN, CDR2 SYDVKM. CDR3 length: 15 amino acids. The CDR3 DNA follows: TGTGCCAGCAGTCGCGGGATTCTCAAGGGGTATGGCTACACCTTC. Encoded protein: CASSRGILKGYGYTF.

The chain is built from TRBV7-2 and TRBJ2-7; TRBD2 agrees at 7 bases. Germline V gives CDR1 SGHTA, CDR2 FQGNSA. The trim removed 4 bases at V and 2 bases at J, leaving 2 bases unmatched. This CDR3 is built from 13 residues. CDR3 DNA sequence: TGTGCCAGCAGCTCCGGGACTACCTACGAGCAGTACTTC. Translation: CASSSGTTYEQYF.

The genes are TRBV27 and TRBJ1-5; TRBD1 matches at 9 bases. Trimming at V came to 5 bases and at J to 2 bases, leaving 10 bases not matched to a gene. CDR3 length equals 17 residues. Germline V gives CDR1 MNHEY, CDR2 SMNVEV (reference sequence). The CDR3, as DNA: TGTGCCAGCAGTGGATATCCGGGACAGGGAGGCAATCAGCCCCAGCATTTT. It yields the protein CASSGYPGQGGNQPQHF.

The V call is TRBV5-4, the J call TRBJ1-5, with 9 bases aligning to TRBD1. V lost 9 bases and J lost 7; bases outside the gene matches: 5. CDR1 and CDR2 (germline): SGHNT, YYREEE (reference sequence). CDR3 size: 12 residues. CDR3 nucleotides: TGTGCCACCCGGACAGGGGACCAGCCCCAGCATTTT. Translating gives CATRTGDQPQHF.

This chain connects TRBV19 to TRBJ2-2; 7 positions match TRBD1. The V and J ends lost 8 bases and 5 bases, in that order; junction bases with no gene match: 8. The CDR3 consists of 14 residues. Germline CDR1 reads LNHDA; CDR2 reads SQIVND (reference sequence). CDR3 in amino acids: CASSGQARTGELFF. Written as DNA, the CDR3 is TGTGCCAGTTCCGGACAGGCAAGAACCGGGGAGCTGTTTTTT.

The chain has TRBV27 and TRBJ2-1; D remains ambiguous. Between the trimmed V and J ends, which lost 3 bases and 8 bases, there was a span of 17 bases. Per germline, CDR1 MNHEY and CDR2 SMNVEV (reference sequence). The CDR3 loop spans 15 amino acids. CDR3 nucleotides: TGTGCCAGCAGTTTTATGAGGTTAGTGCGCGATGAGCAGTTCTTC. It encodes CASSFMRLVRDEQFF.

The chain combines TRBV7-2 with TRBJ2-7; D remains unclear. Trimming took off 3 bases at V and 7 bases at J, with 19 bases between the two ends. This CDR3 has 15 amino acids. The V gene's germline CDR1 is SGHTA and CDR2 FQGNSA. DNA for the CDR3: TGTGCCAGCAGCTTTGTGTCTCTCGCGCCGGGTGAGCAGTACTTC. Its protein product is CASSFVSLAPGEQYF. Based on the CDR3 plus reference TRBV7-2 and TRBJ2-7, the full variable domain is GAGVSQSPSNKVTEKGKDVELRCDPISGHTALYWYRQSLGQGLEFLIYFQGNSAPDKSGLPSDRFSAERTGGSVSTLTIQRTQQEDSAVYLCASSFVSLAPGEQYFGPGTRLTVT.

This chain joins TRBV15 and TRBJ2-7; 7 positions match TRBD1. Germline V lookup: CDR1 LNHNV, CDR2 YYDKDF (reference sequence). V was pared by 3 bases and J by 3 bases, with 5 bases of the junction left unmatched. The CDR3 extends over 14 amino acids. DNA for the CDR3: TGTGCCACCAGCAGGATAGGGACAGTCTACGAGCAGTACTTC. Its translation is CATSRIGTVYEQYF. The whole variable domain, filled in from reference TRBV15 and TRBJ2-7, reads DAMVIQNPRYQVTQFGKPVTLSCSQTLNHNVMYWYQQKSSQAPKLLFHYYDKDFNNEADTPDNFQSRRPNTSFCFLDIRSPGLGDTAMYLCATSRIGTVYEQYFGPGTRLTVT.

This clone was found a few times. Compared with germline, one end of the junction differs, possibly owing to a read error. V is TRBV11-2 and J is TRBJ2-7; 9 bases align to TRBD2. Germline CDR1 SGHAT, CDR2 FQNNGV. The CDR3 consists of 15 residues. The CDR3 is CASSFYGGRAYEQYF. The CDR3 region has the DNA TGTGCCAGCAGCTTTTACGGCGGGAGGGCCTATGAGCAGTACTTC.

This chain links TRBV27 with TRBJ2-7; D ambiguous. Germline-derived CDR1 and CDR2 are MNHEY and SMNVEV (reference sequence). This CDR3 contains 13 residues. With 8 bases removed from V and 0 bases from J, the gap between germline ends came to 11 bases. The CDR3 loop is CASQSFSSYEQYF. CDR3 nucleotide sequence: TGTGCCAGCCAAAGTTTTAGCTCCTACGAGCAGTACTTC.

The rearrangement uses TRBV28 and TRBJ2-5, with TRBD2 matching over 8 bases. The CDR3 length is 16 residues. V shed 4 bases, J shed 4 bases, and the junction held 11 bases outside the gene matches. Germline lookup yields CDR1 MDHEN and CDR2 SYDVKM. CDR3 DNA: TGTGCCAGCAGTTCCCCAGCCGGGAGGGCCTCAGAGACCCAGTACTTC. This translates into CASSSPAGRASETQYF.

This clone was detected only once. This sequence joins TRBV7-2 and TRBJ2-7, with 8 bases that match TRBD2. The CDR3 loop spans 13 amino acids. V lost 1 base and J lost 5; bases outside the gene matches: 1. CDR1 is SGHTA and CDR2 is FQGNSA in the germline V gene. Here the CDR3 DNA reads TGTGCCAGCAGCTTAGTTAGCGGGAACGAGCAGTACTTC. Residues: CASSLVSGNEQYF.

This chain joins TRBV28 and TRBJ2-1, with 13 bases identical to TRBD2. CDR1 MDHEN and CDR2 SYDVKM come from the germline V gene. J gave up 7 bases and V 1 base, and 7 bases lay outside the gene matches. CDR3 size: 17 residues. As DNA, the CDR3 is TGTGCCAGCAGTTTATCGGGACTAGCGGGAAGTCTGAATGAGCAGTTCTTC. It specifies CASSLSGLAGSLNEQFF.

The rearrangement joins TRBV15 to TRBJ2-1; D is perhaps TRBD2 (6 bases). The CDR3 is 18 residues long. Trimming cost V 1 base and J 2 bases, with 18 bases left between them. The germline V gene encodes CDR1 LNHNV and CDR2 YYDKDF (reference sequence). For the CDR3, the DNA is TGTGCCACCAGCAGAGCCCCGAGCCGGGACTCCACCTACAATGAGCAGTTCTTC. Translated: CATSRAPSRDSTYNEQFF.

This chain connects TRBV25-1 to TRBJ2-1; D is perhaps TRBD2 (6 bases). The germline V and J ends were trimmed by 2 bases and 5 bases, with 16 bases remaining between them. Germline V gene data show CDR1 as MGHDK and CDR2 as SYGVNS. The CDR3 runs 16 residues. The CDR3 nucleotides read TGTGCCAGCAGTGAAAGTGGAGGGACCATTAACAATGAGCAGTTCTTC. Encoded protein: CASSESGGTINNEQFF.

The rearrangement links TRBV28 to TRBJ1-5; the D gene is possibly TRBD1 (5 bases). This CDR3 contains 15 residues. Trimming stripped 4 bases from V and 4 bases from J, with 14 bases between. CDR1 is MDHEN and CDR2 is SYDVKM in the germline V gene. The CDR3 spells CASSSAEGLNQPQHF. The CDR3 DNA follows: TGTGCCAGCAGTTCCGCGGAGGGACTAAATCAGCCCCAGCATTTT.

This clone was detected once. V usage is TRBV27 and J usage is TRBJ2-7, with 9 positions matching TRBD1. After removal of 3 bases from V and 2 bases from J, the junction contained 2 bases not matched to a gene. Germline V gene sequence: CDR1 MNHEY, CDR2 SMNVEV (reference sequence). This CDR3 spans 14 amino acids. CDR3 sequence: CASSLGQGAYEQYF. The CDR3 coding sequence is TGTGCCAGCAGTTTGGGACAGGGCGCCTACGAGCAGTACTTC.

The rearrangement joins TRBV4-3 to TRBJ2-1, with a possible D match to TRBD1 (5 bases). V lost 4 bases to trimming and J lost 2 bases, with 15 bases between them. There are 16 residues in the CDR3. Per germline, CDR1 LGHNA and CDR2 YSLEER. The CDR3 bases are TGCGCCAGCAGCCCGGAGTCAGGGCAAACCTACAATGAGCAGTTCTTC. Protein sequence: CASSPESGQTYNEQFF.

The J gene is TRBJ2-5, the V gene TRBV6-5; D possibly corresponds to TRBD2 (5 bases). CDR1 is MNHEY, CDR2 SVGAGI, per germline. V lost 9 bases and J 5 bases, leaving 13 bases between the germline ends. There are 12 residues in the CDR3. The DNA of the CDR3 is TGTGCCAGTCGCTCAGCGGTCGAGACCCAGTACTTC. Protein sequence: CASRSAVETQYF.